These 10 T cell receptor beta chains share one sample of origin, sequenced in a study of early T cells in non-severe SARS-CoV-2 infection. Via MiXCR, TCRdb re-called the 5' RACE reads, giving one row per CDR3 protein. Of about 76,000 distinct CDR3 sequences in the sample, roughly a sixth are singletons; the top ten hold roughly 12%. The sample comprised whole blood. These receptors were obtained from an adult who was a healthcare worker with PCR-confirmed SARS-CoV-2 infection or an uninfected control (not recorded which).

There are a few counts of this clonotype. The gene calls are TRBV9 and TRBJ1-5; D is unresolved. V was clipped by 4 bases and J by 2 bases, with 10 bases between them. CDR3 length: 14 amino acids. Germline lookup yields CDR1 SGDLS and CDR2 YYNGEE. CDR3 region: CASSPSGGNQPQHF. The CDR3, as DNA: TGTGCCAGCAGCCCCAGTGGGGGCAATCAGCCCCAGCATTTT.

The chain employs TRBV29-1 and TRBJ2-7, with TRBD1 as a possible D gene (6 bases). Trimming removed 0 bases at V and 1 base at J, with 13 bases between. The CDR3 is 15 residues long. CDR1 is SQVTM and CDR2 is ANQGSEA in the germline V gene. For the CDR3, the DNA is TGCAGCGTTGAAGATTTGGACAGACGATCCTACGAGCAGTACTTC. Its translation: CSVEDLDRRSYEQYF.

This clonotype showed up many times. The genes are TRBV28 and TRBJ2-7; D gene uncertain. CDR3 length: 13 amino acids. CDR1 is MDHEN and CDR2 is SYDVKM in the germline V gene. Trimming took off 3 bases at V and 2 bases at J, with 8 bases between the two ends. The chain's CDR3 is CASSLTGTYEQYF. Written as DNA, the CDR3 is TGTGCCAGCAGTTTGACGGGTACCTACGAGCAGTACTTC.

J is TRBJ2-7 and V is TRBV29-1; the D is unclear. V was shortened by 5 bases and J by 2 bases, with 16 bases between the two germline ends. In germline, CDR1 is SQVTM, CDR2 ANQGSEA. This CDR3 has 14 amino acids. The CDR3 nucleotides are TGCAGCGTTCACCCGGACCGGCCACCCTACGAGCAGTACTTC. Encoded protein: CSVHPDRPPYEQYF.

At least ten counts were recorded for this clonotype. The rearrangement joins TRBV7-2 to TRBJ1-5, with 7 bases fitting TRBD1. The trim removed 1 base at V and 4 bases at J, leaving 10 bases unmatched. Looked up from germline, CDR1 is SGHTA and CDR2 is FQGNSA. The CDR3 has 17 amino acids. The CDR3, as DNA: TGTGCCAGCAGCTTAGTCGCTGGAAGACAGGGAAATCAGCCCCAGCATTTT. Its translation is CASSLVAGRQGNQPQHF. The full variable domain, with the rest looked up from reference TRBV7-2 and TRBJ1-5, is GAGVSQSPSNKVTEKGKDVELRCDPISGHTALYWYRQSLGQGLEFLIYFQGNSAPDKSGLPSDRFSAERTGGSVSTLTIQRTQQEDSAVYLCASSLVAGRQGNQPQHFGDGTRLSIL.

This clonotype was seen only once. The gene calls are TRBV6-1 and TRBJ2-3, with 10 bases lining up with TRBD2. The CDR3 is 18 amino acids. CDR1 is MNHNS and CDR2 is SASEGT in the germline V gene. The ends lost 2 bases at V and 2 bases at J; junction bases unmatched: 10. CDR3 in amino acids: CASSEFVGSGGFTDTQYF. CDR3 DNA sequence: TGTGCCAGCAGTGAATTTGTAGGTAGCGGGGGGTTCACAGATACGCAGTATTTT.

J is TRBJ1-1 and V is TRBV7-2; D not resolved. Trimming cost V 2 bases and J 1 base, with 14 bases left between them. CDR3 length: 16 amino acids. CDR1 is SGHTA and CDR2 is FQGNSA in the germline V gene. CDR3 nucleotides: TGTGCCAGCAGCTTATCTACCCCACGGAGGAACACTGAAGCTTTCTTT. Translating it yields CASSLSTPRRNTEAFF.

This clonotype was detected ten times or more. The chain uses TRBV5-4 and TRBJ2-6; weak D call: TRBD1 (6 bases). The CDR3 runs to 14 residues. CDR1 is SGHNT and CDR2 is YYREEE in the germline V gene (reference sequence). Trimming took off 5 bases at V and 0 bases at J, with 6 bases between the two ends. In DNA, the CDR3 is TGTGCCAGCAGGACAGGCTCTGGGGCCAACGTCCTGACTTTC. Its translation: CASRTGSGANVLTF.

This chain uses TRBV4-1 with TRBJ2-1, with 9 bases aligning to TRBD1. The J segment lost 6 bases and the V segment lost 3 bases, leaving 12 bases of the junction unmatched. Germline CDR1 MGHRA, CDR2 YSYEKL. This CDR3 comprises 17 residues. The CDR3 DNA reads TGCGCCAGCAGCCACCACCCGGGACAGGGTTTGGGCAATGAGCAGTTCTTC. This codes for CASSHHPGQGLGNEQFF.

This clonotype was seen only a few times. V is TRBV7-9 and J is TRBJ1-3; D is unresolved. This CDR3 contains 12 residues. CDR1 and CDR2 (germline): SEHNR, FQNEAQ (reference sequence). V was shortened by 5 bases and J by 4 bases, with 6 bases between the two germline ends. CDR3 residues: CASSQPGNTIYF. The CDR3 region has the DNA TGTGCCAGCAGCCAGCCAGGAAACACCATATATTTT.